This TCR beta chain was recorded in a study of blood T cell repertoires in COVID-19. On the study more broadly: Sites across the United States, Italy and Spain contributed samples from acute and convalescent COVID-19. From T cells, B-cell-depleted T cells, or PBMCs came the material, which was cDNA or gDNA.

The CDR3 contains 13 residues. The germline V and J ends were trimmed by 7 bases and 1 base, with 8 bases remaining between them. In the authors' workflow: For nucleated cells, counts were estimated from reference gene primer amplification. Data came from immunoSEQ multiplex PCR; TCRdb stores just in-frame clones and leaves some out. V and J calls and clone size are copied from that table; D and trimming were computed from the DNA. The sample includes under 75,000 clones, around 87% of them seen just once. The receptor was isolated from a man aged 45-60 years with acute or convalescent COVID-19. Sequenced sample: peripheral blood. This sequence joins TRBV12-3 or TRBV12-4 and TRBJ2-1; maybe TRBD2 (5 bases). Here the CDR3 DNA reads TGTGCCAGCAAGGAGGATTCCTACAATGAGCAGTTCTTC. It translates to CASKEDSYNEQFF.